Shown below are 30 T cell receptor beta chains from a single sample sequenced in a study of T-cell reconstitution after alpha-beta-depleted transplantation in children. Unique molecular identifiers were used to barcode this TCRbeta library. TCRdb ran MiXCR on the PCR reads and lists one entry per CDR3 protein. The table records about 29,000 distinct CDR3 sequences, roughly 6.3% of them present only once. Sample: PBMCs, mostly from graft donor cells, taken 180 days after TCRalphabeta/CD19-depleted stem cell transplant. All receptors derive from a male patient between 5 and 17 years old who had a stem cell transplant for acute myeloid leukemia, so the T cells may come from the graft donor.

There are many counts of this clonotype. CDR3 nucleotide sequence: TGCAGCGTTGGGTACAGAAGGGACACTGAAGCTTTCTTT. Translated: CSVGYRRDTEAFF. The chain links TRBV29-1 to TRBJ1-1, with D unresolved. Looked up from germline, CDR1 is SQVTM and CDR2 is ANQGSEA. The V gene lost 4 bases and the J gene lost 3 bases, with 12 bases spanning the gap. The CDR3 runs to 13 residues.

In its sample, this clonotype was seen many times. This chain links TRBV6-2 or TRBV6-3 with TRBJ2-5, with TRBD1 identical over 8 bases. V shed 5 bases and J 4 bases; nucleotides not matched to a gene: 6. CDR3 size: 14 residues. Germline CDR1 is MNHEY and CDR2 is SVGEGT. The CDR3 bases are TGTGCCAGCAGTCCTCTTACAGGGGGAGAGACCCAGTACTTC. Translation: CASSPLTGGETQYF.

This clonotype was observed many times. The chain carries TRBV29-1 and TRBJ2-2, with D possibly called TRBD1 or TRBD2 (6 bases each). CDR1 and CDR2 from the germline V gene are SQVTM and ANQGSEA. V lost 4 bases and J 4 bases, leaving 13 bases between the germline ends. CDR3 length equals 14 residues. The CDR3 region is CSVAGGWTTGELFF. For the CDR3, the DNA is TGCAGCGTTGCCGGGGGCTGGACCACCGGGGAGCTGTTTTTT.

This clonotype has at least ten counts. J is TRBJ2-7 and V is TRBV28; D possibly corresponds to TRBD2 (6 bases). The CDR3 has 15 residues. Trimming took off 3 bases at V and 3 bases at J, with 15 bases between the two ends. Germline lookup yields CDR1 MDHEN and CDR2 SYDVKM. The CDR3 loop reads CASSLGGTIFYEQYF. The CDR3 DNA reads TGTGCCAGCAGTTTGGGCGGGACCATTTTCTACGAGCAGTACTTC.

The table lists this clonotype with many counts. The V gene is TRBV20-1, the J gene TRBJ2-3, with 13 nucleotides matching TRBD2. Germline CDR1 is DFQATT and CDR2 is SNEGSKA (reference sequence). This CDR3 contains 18 residues. CDR3 sequence (DNA): TGCAGCTTCAAACTAGCGGGAGGGGGGGATACTAGCACAGATACGCAGTATTTT. Amino acids: CSFKLAGGGDTSTDTQYF.

At least ten counts were recorded for this clonotype. This chain joins TRBV7-8 and TRBJ1-2; D call uncertain. Trimming removed 3 bases at V and 2 bases at J, with 7 bases between. There are 13 residues in the CDR3. Germline values: CDR1 SGHVS, CDR2 FQNEAQ. CDR3 amino acids: CASSFDRNYGYTF. The CDR3 nucleotides are TGTGCCAGCAGCTTCGATAGAAACTATGGCTACACCTTC.

By sample fraction, this clonotype is medium-sized (0.01 to 0.1%). The chain has TRBV29-1 and TRBJ1-5; TRBD1 agrees at 7 bases. This CDR3 is built from 14 residues. Trimming took 8 bases from V and 2 from J; bases not matched to a gene: 9. CDR1 and CDR2 (germline): SQVTM, ANQGSEA. CDR3 bases: TGCAGCACCAACATCGGACAGGGCAATCAGCCCCAGCATTTT. Its protein product is CSTNIGQGNQPQHF.

This clonotype was observed at least ten times. The V gene is TRBV5-6, the J gene TRBJ1-1; 8 bases are a match to TRBD1. The CDR3 spans 15 residues. J gave up 0 bases and V 1 base, and 2 bases lay outside the gene matches. Per germline, CDR1 SGHDT and CDR2 YYEEEE. CDR3 bases: TGTGCCAGCAGCTTGTGGACAGGGATGAACACTGAAGCTTTCTTT. It is translated as CASSLWTGMNTEAFF.

This clonotype appeared many times. The rearrangement links TRBV7-9 to TRBJ2-5; TRBD2 matches at 7 bases. V trimming: 2 bases; J trimming: 5 bases; junction bases outside the gene matches: 11. The CDR3 sequence is 16 residues long. Germline CDR1 and CDR2: SEHNR and FQNEAQ (reference sequence). The CDR3: CASSLFSGTFRETQYF. The CDR3 DNA reads TGTGCCAGCAGCTTATTCAGCGGGACTTTTCGGGAGACCCAGTACTTC.

This clonotype was observed many times. The chain recombines TRBV25-1 with TRBJ2-2; 8 nucleotides agree with TRBD1. This CDR3 is built from 16 residues. Looked up from germline, CDR1 is MGHDK and CDR2 is SYGVNS. V shed 5 bases and J 4 bases; nucleotides not matched to a gene: 9. DNA of the CDR3: TGTGCCAGCAGTCCTCAGGGGGCCGTCGGCACCGGGGAGCTGTTTTTT. Its protein is CASSPQGAVGTGELFF.

This clonotype showed up many times. This chain uses TRBV20-1 with TRBJ2-3; no reliable D call. Germline CDR1 is DFQATT and CDR2 is SNEGSKA (reference sequence). The V end was cut by 0 bases, the J end by 1 base, with 11 bases between. The CDR3 has 15 residues. The chain's CDR3 is CSARETSLGTDTQYF. The CDR3 DNA follows: TGCAGTGCTAGAGAGACATCACTGGGCACAGATACGCAGTATTTT.

This clonotype was observed many times. V gene TRBV6-1 combines with J gene TRBJ1-5; no definite D call. Germline values: CDR1 MNHNS, CDR2 SASEGT. This CDR3 has 15 amino acids. Between the trimmed V and J ends, which lost 6 bases and 0 bases, there was a span of 12 bases. Written as DNA, the CDR3 is TGTGCCAGCAGGATGCGGGAATATAGCAATCAGCCCCAGCATTTT. Amino acids: CASRMREYSNQPQHF.

This clonotype was recorded at least ten times. The gene calls are TRBV7-8 and TRBJ2-3; 7 bases match TRBD2. The CDR3 has 15 amino acids. The germline CDR1 and CDR2 sequences are SGHVS and FQNEAQ. Trimming at V came to 2 bases and at J to 2 bases, leaving 4 bases not matched to a gene. The CDR3 coding sequence is TGTGCCAGCAGCTTACCGGGAGGAACCACAGATACGCAGTATTTT. Translating it yields CASSLPGGTTDTQYF. Together with reference TRBV7-8 and TRBJ2-3, the CDR3 gives the full variable domain: GAGVSQSPRYKVAKRGQDVALRCDPISGHVSLFWYQQALGQGPEFLTYFQNEAQLDKSGLPSDRFFAERPEGSVSTLKIQRTQQEDSAVYLCASSLPGGTTDTQYFGPGTRLTVL.

This clonotype has ten or more counts. This rearrangement joins TRBV27 to TRBJ2-3; 10 bases are shared with TRBD2. The ends lost 5 bases at V and 4 bases at J; junction bases unmatched: 12. CDR3 length equals 17 residues. The germline V gene encodes CDR1 MNHEY and CDR2 SMNVEV (reference sequence). The CDR3, as DNA: TGTGCCAGCAGTGACCCACCTCTAGCGGGGGTTGCAGATACGCAGTATTTT. This sequence encodes CASSDPPLAGVADTQYF.

The table lists this clonotype with many counts. The chain employs TRBV7-2 and TRBJ1-5; D not resolved. The germline V gene has CDR1 SGHTA and CDR2 FQGNSA. This CDR3 is 17 amino acids long. V was clipped by 2 bases and J by 2 bases, with 16 bases between them. In nucleotides, the CDR3 is TGTGCCAGCAGCTTATTCGGGATAGAGACGGGCAATCAGCCCCAGCATTTT. It encodes CASSLFGIETGNQPQHF. Full variable domain (remainder filled in from reference TRBV7-2 and TRBJ1-5): GAGVSQSPSNKVTEKGKDVELRCDPISGHTALYWYRQSLGQGLEFLIYFQGNSAPDKSGLPSDRFSAERTGGSVSTLTIQRTQQEDSAVYLCASSLFGIETGNQPQHFGDGTRLSIL.

This clonotype has ten or more counts. The chain links TRBV11-1 to TRBJ2-1; TRBD2 agrees at 13 bases. The CDR3 length is 16 residues. Per germline, CDR1 SGHAT and CDR2 FQDESV (reference sequence). With 4 bases clipped from V and 4 bases from J, the junction kept 4 bases outside the gene matches. CDR3 loop: CASSWGLAGPYNEQFF. CDR3 nucleotide sequence: TGTGCCAGCAGCTGGGGACTAGCGGGGCCTTACAATGAGCAGTTCTTC.

V is TRBV10-1 and J is TRBJ1-2, with a possible D match to TRBD1 (5 bases). The germline V gene encodes CDR1 WNHNN and CDR2 SYGVQD (reference sequence). V was cut by 3 bases and J by 4 bases, with 15 bases left in between. The CDR3 extends over 15 amino acids. The CDR3 sequence is CASSESTGRSYGYTF. The DNA for the CDR3 is TGCGCCAGCAGTGAATCAACGGGACGTAGCTATGGCTACACCTTC.

In this sample, this clonotype turned up many times. This sequence joins TRBV7-2 and TRBJ2-1, with D possibly being TRBD2 (6 bases). Deletions cut 3 bases from V and 2 bases from J, with 14 bases between. The CDR3 totals 16 residues. Germline values: CDR1 SGHTA, CDR2 FQGNSA. The CDR3 nucleotides are TGTGCCAGCAGCTTCGCCCTAGCGACCCCCTACAATGAGCAGTTCTTC. It encodes CASSFALATPYNEQFF.

This clonotype was found once. J is TRBJ2-1 and V is TRBV19; possibly TRBD2 for D (6 bases). The V end lost 3 bases, the J end lost 9 bases, and 12 bases lay between the germline ends. From germline, CDR1 is LNHDA and CDR2 SQIVND (reference sequence). The CDR3 runs to 13 residues. The CDR3 coding sequence is TGTGCCAGTAGTATCCCCGGGAGAAGTGAGCAGTTCTTC. Protein: CASSIPGRSEQFF.

This clonotype has a count of ten or more. The V call is TRBV5-6, the J call TRBJ2-7, with 9 positions matching TRBD1. The CDR3 loop spans 13 amino acids. J was trimmed by 12 bases and V by 5 bases; bases with no gene match: 12. Germline V gene sequence: CDR1 SGHDT, CDR2 YYEEEE. The CDR3, as DNA: TGTGCCAGCAGTTCCGGGACAGGGAGGATTCGGTACTTC. Protein: CASSSGTGRIRYF.

This clonotype was seen at least ten times. The chain carries TRBV20-1 and TRBJ1-1; a weak D match, TRBD1 (5 bases). The CDR3 is made up of 14 amino acids. V lost 0 bases to trimming and J lost 2 bases, with 10 bases between them. CDR1 and CDR2 from the germline V gene are DFQATT and SNEGSKA (reference sequence). CDR3 protein: CSARDRQGNTEAFF. The CDR3 nucleotides read TGCAGTGCTAGAGATCGGCAGGGAAACACTGAAGCTTTCTTT.

The gene calls are TRBV14 and TRBJ1-2; unclear D gene. V lost 0 bases and J 4 bases, leaving 6 bases between the germline ends. CDR3 length: 13 residues. Germline V gene data show CDR1 as SGHDN and CDR2 as FVKESK. The CDR3 nucleotides read TGTGCCAGCAGCCAAGATCCCTTCTATGGCTACACCTTC. This sequence encodes CASSQDPFYGYTF.

This clonotype has a count of ten or more. The CDR3 DNA reads as TGCAGCGTTGAAGATCGGGACACTGAAGCTTTCTTT. Translation gives CSVEDRDTEAFF. This chain joins TRBV29-1 and TRBJ1-1; no definite D call. CDR3 length: 12 amino acids. Trimming pared 0 bases from V and 3 bases from J, leaving 5 bases between. Germline CDR1 and CDR2: SQVTM and ANQGSEA. The full variable domain, in which reference TRBV29-1 and TRBJ1-1 provide the parts outside the CDR3, is SAVISQKPSRDICQRGTSLTIQCQVDSQVTMMFWYRQQPGQSLTLIATANQGSEATYESGFVIDKFPISRPNLTFSTLTVSNMSPEDSSIYLCSVEDRDTEAFFGQGTRLTVV.

This clonotype was seen repeatedly, ten times or more. The chain uses TRBV2 and TRBJ2-5; 11 bases agree with TRBD1. V lost 9 bases and J lost 5; bases outside the gene matches: 11. The CDR3 consists of 15 residues. Germline CDR1 reads SNHLY; CDR2 reads FYNNEI. CDR3 DNA sequence: TGTGCCAGAAAACGGGGACAGGGGGGATCGGAGACCCAGTACTTC. It specifies CARKRGQGGSETQYF.

The chain has TRBV6-2 or TRBV6-3 and TRBJ2-5; D gene unclear. The V gene lost 6 bases and the J gene lost 4 bases, with 12 bases spanning the gap. The V gene's germline CDR1 is MNHEY and CDR2 SVGEGT. The CDR3 covers 13 residues. The CDR3 reads CASRLLPLETQYF. The CDR3 DNA reads TGTGCCAGCAGACTCCTACCCCTAGAGACCCAGTACTTC.

Ten or more counts support this clonotype. This rearrangement joins TRBV4-3 to TRBJ1-4; D call uncertain. Germline assignment: CDR1 LGHNA and CDR2 YSLEER. V lost 4 bases to trimming and J lost 8 bases, with 14 bases between them. The CDR3 length is 14 residues. The CDR3 is CASSLGLTGEKLFF. Written as DNA, the CDR3 is TGCGCCAGCAGCCTCGGGTTGACCGGGGAAAAACTGTTTTTT.

This clonotype was found many times. An end of the junction differs from the germline gene, which may be a read error. This sequence joins TRBV7-8 and TRBJ2-5; 12 bases fit TRBD2. This CDR3 spans 17 amino acids. The V gene's germline CDR1 is SGHVS and CDR2 FQNEAQ. The CDR3 loop reads CASSLAPSGRAGETHYF. CDR3 DNA: TGTGCCAGCAGCTTAGCTCCTAGCGGGAGGGCCGGGGAGACCCACTACTTC.

The table lists this clonotype with many counts. CDR3 sequence reads: CSARVTTTGELFF. The CDR3 DNA follows: TGCAGTGCTAGGGTGACTACCACCGGGGAGCTGTTTTTT. The rearrangement joins TRBV20-1 to TRBJ2-2; tentative D call: TRBD2 (5 bases). The CDR3 length is 13 residues. Germline CDR1 is DFQATT and CDR2 is SNEGSKA (reference sequence). V dropped 3 bases and J dropped 4 bases, with 9 bases sitting between them.

This clonotype is categorized as medium-sized. The chain employs TRBV28 and TRBJ1-2, with no clear D. CDR3 length: 14 residues. Trimming took off 1 base at V and 4 bases at J, with 10 bases between the two ends. CDR1 and CDR2 (germline): MDHEN, SYDVKM. The CDR3 DNA reads TGTGCCAGCAGTTTATTACCGGGGTCCTATGGCTACACCTTC. It translates to CASSLLPGSYGYTF.

This clonotype was picked up many times. The chain joins TRBV20-1 to TRBJ1-2; D remains ambiguous. This CDR3 has 14 residues. CDR1 is DFQATT and CDR2 is SNEGSKA in the germline V gene (reference sequence). With 3 bases removed from V and 2 bases from J, the gap between germline ends came to 13 bases. CDR3 sequence (DNA): TGCAGTGCTAGTCCCCCGGCCAGCAACTATGGCTACACCTTC. Translated: CSASPPASNYGYTF.